Below are 10 T cell receptor beta chains sequenced from a single sample in a study of control samples from healthy donors and cancer patients. Produced via immunoSEQ multiplex PCR; TCRdb's table is partial and in-frame only. The table lists 160,000 or so clones, approximately 94% of them singletons. Sequenced sample: blood. The source of these receptors is a woman aged 40 to 50 in good health.

The J gene is TRBJ2-1, the V gene TRBV30, with TRBD2 identical over 7 bases. V trimming: 4 bases; J trimming: 10 bases; junction bases outside the gene matches: 13. Per the germline V gene, CDR1 is GTSNPN and CDR2 is SVGIG (reference sequence). The CDR3 is 14 residues long. The CDR3 sequence is CAWIERGGSNEQFF. The DNA for the CDR3 is TGTGCCTGGATCGAGCGTGGCGGGAGCAACGAGCAGTTCTTC.

The chain employs TRBV9 and TRBJ1-2; 7 bases are a match to TRBD1. The CDR3 extends over 16 amino acids. In germline, CDR1 is SGDLS, CDR2 YYNGEE. The V gene end was trimmed by 3 bases and the J gene end by 4 bases; junction bases not matched to a gene: 12. Here the CDR3 DNA reads TGTGCCAGCAGCGGACCAGGGGGGGCGCGGGGCTATGGCTACACCTTC. Translation gives CASSGPGGARGYGYTF.

The chain uses TRBV2 and TRBJ2-3; no firm D call. V was trimmed by 3 bases and J by 5 bases, leaving 12 bases between them. Germline lookup yields CDR1 SNHLY and CDR2 FYNNEI. The CDR3 sequence is 14 residues long. The chain's CDR3 is CASSDFSPQDTQYF. In DNA, the CDR3 is TGTGCCAGCAGTGATTTCTCGCCCCAAGATACGCAGTATTTT.

V and J are TRBV4-2 and TRBJ2-3, with D unresolved. CDR3 length equals 15 residues. Trimming cost V 1 base and J 0 bases, with 8 bases left between them. From germline, CDR1 is LGHNA and CDR2 YNFKEQ. The CDR3 reads CASSQGPSSTDTQYF. CDR3 nucleotides: TGTGCCAGCAGCCAAGGCCCGTCTAGCACAGATACGCAGTATTTT.

V gene TRBV9 combines with J gene TRBJ2-7, with a tentative D call TRBD2 (5 bases). From germline, CDR1 is SGDLS and CDR2 YYNGEE. CDR3 length: 14 residues. V dropped 0 bases and J dropped 5 bases, with 12 bases sitting between them. The CDR3: CASSVAPSWDEQYF. The CDR3 DNA sequence: TGTGCCAGCAGCGTAGCCCCTAGCTGGGACGAGCAGTACTTC. Together with reference TRBV9 and TRBJ2-7, the CDR3 gives the full variable domain: DSGVTQTPKHLITATGQRVTLRCSPRSGDLSVYWYQQSLDQGLQFLIQYYNGEERAKGNILERFSAQQFPDLHSELNLSSLELGDSALYFCASSVAPSWDEQYFGPGTRLTVT.

This chain links TRBV11-2 with TRBJ2-7; 8 bases align to TRBD2. This CDR3 contains 15 residues. Germline assignment: CDR1 SGHAT and CDR2 FQNNGV. V gave up 5 bases and J gave up 7 bases; unmatched junction bases: 13. The CDR3 loop is CASSPGTSPPVEQYF. The CDR3 coding sequence is TGTGCCAGCAGCCCGGGGACTAGTCCACCGGTTGAGCAGTACTTC.

The chain couples TRBV2 to TRBJ1-2; D gene ambiguous. Trimming cost V 3 bases and J 4 bases, with 18 bases left between them. The CDR3 runs to 16 residues. Germline V lookup: CDR1 SNHLY, CDR2 FYNNEI. The CDR3 loop is CASSDPGFDAGYGYTF. CDR3 sequence (DNA): TGTGCCAGCAGTGACCCGGGATTCGACGCGGGCTATGGCTACACCTTC.

The chain carries TRBV15 and TRBJ2-1, with 10 bases fitting TRBD1. The V segment lost 5 bases and the J segment 6 bases; nucleotides outside the gene matches: 10. The CDR3 sequence is 16 residues long. The germline V gene has CDR1 LNHNV and CDR2 YYDKDF (reference sequence). CDR3 in DNA: TGTGCCACCAGCGGCCGTCCGGGACAGGGGTTCAATGAGCAGTTCTTC. This gives the protein CATSGRPGQGFNEQFF.

V usage is TRBV5-3 and J usage is TRBJ1-4; maybe TRBD1 (6 bases). Being an ORF, TRBV5-3 has a function that is uncertain. The CDR3 is 15 residues long. V was trimmed by 1 base and J by 4 bases, leaving 11 bases between them. CDR3 residues: CARSLSEGVNEKLFF. The CDR3 bases are TGTGCCAGAAGCTTGTCGGAGGGGGTTAATGAAAAACTGTTTTTT.

The chain has TRBV9 and TRBJ2-3, with D maybe TRBD1 (5 bases). This CDR3 comprises 15 residues. Trimming removed 0 bases at V and 4 bases at J, with 12 bases between. Germline V CDR1 and CDR2: SGDLS, YYNGEE. The CDR3 here is CASSVEGFVSDTQYF. The CDR3 DNA is TGTGCCAGCAGCGTAGAGGGGTTTGTATCAGATACGCAGTATTTT. Together with reference TRBV9 and TRBJ2-3, the CDR3 gives the full variable domain: DSGVTQTPKHLITATGQRVTLRCSPRSGDLSVYWYQQSLDQGLQFLIQYYNGEERAKGNILERFSAQQFPDLHSELNLSSLELGDSALYFCASSVEGFVSDTQYFGPGTRLTVL.